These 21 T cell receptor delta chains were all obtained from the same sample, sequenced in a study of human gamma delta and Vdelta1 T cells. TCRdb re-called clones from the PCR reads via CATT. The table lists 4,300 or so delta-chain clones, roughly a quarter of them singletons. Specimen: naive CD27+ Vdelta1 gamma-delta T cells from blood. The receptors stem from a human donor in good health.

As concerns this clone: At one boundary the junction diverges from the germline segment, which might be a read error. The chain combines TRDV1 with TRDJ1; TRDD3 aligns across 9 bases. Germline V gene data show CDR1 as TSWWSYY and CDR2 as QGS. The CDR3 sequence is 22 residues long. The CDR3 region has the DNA TGTGCTCTTGGGGAACTTCGGCCTTCCCAAAGGGGGATACTGCCCTACACCGATAAACTCATCTTC. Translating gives CALGELRPSQRGILPYTDKLIF.

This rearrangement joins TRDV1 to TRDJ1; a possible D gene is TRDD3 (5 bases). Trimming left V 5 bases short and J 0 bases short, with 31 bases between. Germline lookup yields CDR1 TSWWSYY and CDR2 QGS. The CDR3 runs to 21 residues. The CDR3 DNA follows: TGTGCTCTTGGGAACCCTCGGGAGTGTCTACAGGGGGTTAAGTACACCGATAAACTCATCTTT. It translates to CALGNPRECLQGVKYTDKLIF.

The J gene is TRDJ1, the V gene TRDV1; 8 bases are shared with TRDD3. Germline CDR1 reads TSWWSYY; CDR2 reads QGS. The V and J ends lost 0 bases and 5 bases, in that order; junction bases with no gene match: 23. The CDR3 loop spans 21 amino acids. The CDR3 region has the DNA TGTGCTCTTGGGGAACTAATCCCCCTCCCGGGATACGGGTCCGGGGGAGATAAACTCATCTTT. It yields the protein CALGELIPLPGYGSGGDKLIF.

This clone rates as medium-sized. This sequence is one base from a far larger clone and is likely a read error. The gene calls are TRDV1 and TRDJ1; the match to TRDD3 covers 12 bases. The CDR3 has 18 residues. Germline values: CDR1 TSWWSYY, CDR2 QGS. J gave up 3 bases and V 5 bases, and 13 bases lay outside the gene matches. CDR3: CALGRTGPNWGIPDKLIF. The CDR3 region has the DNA TGTGCTCTTGGGCGAACGGGCCCGAACTGGGGGATACCCGATAAACTCATCTTT.

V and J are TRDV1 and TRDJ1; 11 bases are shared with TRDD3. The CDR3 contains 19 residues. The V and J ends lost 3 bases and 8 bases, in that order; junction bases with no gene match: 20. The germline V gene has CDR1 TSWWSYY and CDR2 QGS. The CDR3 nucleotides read TGTGCTCTTGGGGACCCCCGCTTCCTAACCCTGGGGGATACAGCGAAACTCATCTTT. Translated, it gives CALGDPRFLTLGDTAKLIF.

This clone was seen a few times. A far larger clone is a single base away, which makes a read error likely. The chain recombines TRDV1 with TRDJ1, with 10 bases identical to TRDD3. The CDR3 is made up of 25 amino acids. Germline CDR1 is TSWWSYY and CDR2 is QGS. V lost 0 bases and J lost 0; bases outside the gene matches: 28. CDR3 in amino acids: CALGELAFVGAARTGGLYYTDKLIF. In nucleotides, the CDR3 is TGTGCTCTTGGGGAACTAGCCTTCGTCGGAGCGGCCCGTACTGGGGGATTGTACTACACCGATAAACTCATCTTT.

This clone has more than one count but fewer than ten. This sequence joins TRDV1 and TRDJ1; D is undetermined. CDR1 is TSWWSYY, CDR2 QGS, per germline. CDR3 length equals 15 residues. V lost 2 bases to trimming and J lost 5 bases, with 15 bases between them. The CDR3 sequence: CALGEGEYRADKLIF. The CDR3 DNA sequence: TGTGCTCTTGGGGAAGGAGAATATAGGGCTGATAAACTCATCTTT.

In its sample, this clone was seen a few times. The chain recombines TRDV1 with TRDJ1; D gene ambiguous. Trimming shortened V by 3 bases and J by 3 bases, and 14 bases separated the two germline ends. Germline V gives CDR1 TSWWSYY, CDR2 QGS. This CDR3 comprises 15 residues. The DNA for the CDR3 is TGTGCTCTTGGGGACTGTTATCCCCTTGCCGATAAACTCATCTTT. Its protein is CALGDCYPLADKLIF.

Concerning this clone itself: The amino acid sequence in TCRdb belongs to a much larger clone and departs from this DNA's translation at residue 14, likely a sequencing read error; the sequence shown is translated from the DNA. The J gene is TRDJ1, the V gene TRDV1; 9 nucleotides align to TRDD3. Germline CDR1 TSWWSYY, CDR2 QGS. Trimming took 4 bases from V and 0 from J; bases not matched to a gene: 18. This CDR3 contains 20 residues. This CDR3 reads CALGAPTLKYWGRHTDKLIF. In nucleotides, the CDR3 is TGTGCTCTTGGGGCCCCCACTCTCAAGTACTGGGGGAGGCACACCGATAAACTCATCTTT.

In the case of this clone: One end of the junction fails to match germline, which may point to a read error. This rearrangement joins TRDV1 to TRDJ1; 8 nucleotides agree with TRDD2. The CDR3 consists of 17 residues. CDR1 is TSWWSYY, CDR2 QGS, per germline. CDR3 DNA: TGTGCTCTTGGAGAACTTCCTACGGTGAAGGGGAGCCGAAAACTCATCTTT. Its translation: CALGELPTVKGSRKLIF.

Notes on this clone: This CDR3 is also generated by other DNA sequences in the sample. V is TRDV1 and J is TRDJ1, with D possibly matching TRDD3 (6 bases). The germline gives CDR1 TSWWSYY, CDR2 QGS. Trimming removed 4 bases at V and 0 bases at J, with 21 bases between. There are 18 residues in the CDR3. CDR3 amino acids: CALGGRQGGLYNTDKLIF. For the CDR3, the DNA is TGTGCTCTTGGGGGACGACAGGGGGGACTCTATAACACCGATAAACTCATCTTT.

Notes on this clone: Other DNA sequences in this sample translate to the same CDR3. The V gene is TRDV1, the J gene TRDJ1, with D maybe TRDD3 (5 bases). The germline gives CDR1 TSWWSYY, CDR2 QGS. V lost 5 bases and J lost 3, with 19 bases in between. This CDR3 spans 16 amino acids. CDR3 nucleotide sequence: TGTGCTCTTGGGCAATCTACTGGTGGATGCCCCGATAAACTCATCTTT. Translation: CALGQSTGGCPDKLIF.

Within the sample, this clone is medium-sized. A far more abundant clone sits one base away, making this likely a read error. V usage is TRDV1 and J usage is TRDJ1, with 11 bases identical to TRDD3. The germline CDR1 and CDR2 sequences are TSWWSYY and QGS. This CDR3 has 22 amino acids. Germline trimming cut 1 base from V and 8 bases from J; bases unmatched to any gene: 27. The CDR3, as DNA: TGTGCTCTTGGGGAACCCTACGTATGGGGGATACGCGGTTGGCGAAACAACAACAAACTCATCTTT. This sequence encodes CALGEPYVWGIRGWRNNNKLIF.

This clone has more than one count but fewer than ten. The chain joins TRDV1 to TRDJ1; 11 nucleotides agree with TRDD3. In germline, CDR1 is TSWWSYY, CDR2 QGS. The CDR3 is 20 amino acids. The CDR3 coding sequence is TGTGCCCTCGGGGGCCTTCCACCCTTGAACTGGGGGATAAAGACCGATAAACTCATCTTT. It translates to CALGGLPPLNWGIKTDKLIF.

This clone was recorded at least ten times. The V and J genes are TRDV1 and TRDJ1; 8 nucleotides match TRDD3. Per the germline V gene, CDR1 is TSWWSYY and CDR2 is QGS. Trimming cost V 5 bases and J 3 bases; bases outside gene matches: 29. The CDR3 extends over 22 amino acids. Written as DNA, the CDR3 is TGTGCTCTTGGGAACCCACTACTTTCGATTGATGGGGGATCCCCCTGGGCCGATAAACTCATCTTT. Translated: CALGNPLLSIDGGSPWADKLIF.

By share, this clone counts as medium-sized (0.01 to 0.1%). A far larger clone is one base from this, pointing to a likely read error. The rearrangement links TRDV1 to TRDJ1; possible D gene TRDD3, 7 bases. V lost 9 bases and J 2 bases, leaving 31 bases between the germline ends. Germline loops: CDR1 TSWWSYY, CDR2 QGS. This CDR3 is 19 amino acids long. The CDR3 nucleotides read TGTGCTCTGGACCTCCCTTCCCTATCCTTACCGGGGGATACCGATAAACTCATCTTT. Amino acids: CALDLPSLSLPGDTDKLIF.

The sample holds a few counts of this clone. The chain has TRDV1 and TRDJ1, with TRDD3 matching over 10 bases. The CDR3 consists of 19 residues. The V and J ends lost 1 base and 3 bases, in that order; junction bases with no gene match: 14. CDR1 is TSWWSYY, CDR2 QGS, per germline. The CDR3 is CALGEPLGLRTGGSDKLIF. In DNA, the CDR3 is TGTGCTCTTGGGGAACCCCTTGGCCTTCGTACTGGGGGATCCGATAAACTCATCTTT.

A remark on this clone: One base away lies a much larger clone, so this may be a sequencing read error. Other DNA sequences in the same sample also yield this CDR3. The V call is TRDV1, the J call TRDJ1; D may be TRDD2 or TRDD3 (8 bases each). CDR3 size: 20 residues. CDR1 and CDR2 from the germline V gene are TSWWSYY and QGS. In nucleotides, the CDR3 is TGTGCACTTGGGGGATCTCTTCCTACGGGGGATTCTGTGTACACCGATAAACTCATCTTT. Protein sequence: CALGGSLPTGDSVYTDKLIF.

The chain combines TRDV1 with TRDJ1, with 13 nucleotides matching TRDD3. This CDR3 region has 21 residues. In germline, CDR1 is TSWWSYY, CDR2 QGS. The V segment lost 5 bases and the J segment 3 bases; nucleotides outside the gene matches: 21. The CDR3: CALGPWPSYRVLGDTADKLIF. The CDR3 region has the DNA TGTGCTCTTGGGCCTTGGCCTTCCTACCGAGTACTGGGGGATACGGCCGATAAACTCATCTTT.

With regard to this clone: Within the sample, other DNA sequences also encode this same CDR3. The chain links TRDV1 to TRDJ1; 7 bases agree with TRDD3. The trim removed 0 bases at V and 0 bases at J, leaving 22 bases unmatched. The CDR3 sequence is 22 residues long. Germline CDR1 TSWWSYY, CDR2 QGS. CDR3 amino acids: CALGELRAAPLGIPLYTDKLIF. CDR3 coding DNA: TGTGCTCTTGGGGAACTCCGGGCGGCCCCACTAGGGATACCGCTGTACACCGATAAACTCATCTTT.

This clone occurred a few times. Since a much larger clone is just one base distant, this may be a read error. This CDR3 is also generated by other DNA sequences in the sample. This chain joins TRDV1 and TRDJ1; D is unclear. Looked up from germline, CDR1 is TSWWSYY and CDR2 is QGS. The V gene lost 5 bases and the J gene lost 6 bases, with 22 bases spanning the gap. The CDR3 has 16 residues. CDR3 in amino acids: CALGRSRKSVHNKLIF. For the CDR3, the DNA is TGTGCTCTTGGGCGAAGCCGGAAGTCTGTCCATAATAAACTCATCTTT.